This passage covers 26 T cell receptor beta chains from one sample sequenced in a study of T-cell reconstitution after alpha-beta-depleted transplantation in children. Unique molecular identifiers were built into the TCRbeta library. Each CDR3 protein gets one entry after TCRdb re-called the PCR reads with MiXCR. The sample consists of a few hundred thousand distinct CDR3 sequences, roughly 9% of them appearing once. The sequencing used PBMCs from the stem cell graft donor, collected from the stem cell graft. All receptors come from a human donor who donated a stem cell graft to a child with acute lymphoblastic leukemia.

The chain employs TRBV7-2 and TRBJ2-3; 8 bases fit TRBD1. Trimming cost V 4 bases and J 1 base; bases outside gene matches: 4. CDR1 is SGHTA and CDR2 is FQGNSA in the germline V gene. The CDR3 contains 15 residues. CDR3 loop: CASSSTGEGTDTQYF. The CDR3 DNA reads as TGTGCCAGCAGCTCGACAGGGGAGGGCACAGATACGCAGTATTTT.

In this sample, this clonotype turned up a few times. This chain uses TRBV10-3 with TRBJ2-1; 10 nucleotides align to TRBD1. The CDR3 is made up of 15 amino acids. Losses at the gene ends were 7 bases for V and 4 bases for J; bases not matched to a gene: 7. Germline-derived CDR1 and CDR2 are ENHRY and SYGVKD. The CDR3 coding sequence is TGTGCCATCAAGCGCGGACAGGGGGTATACAATGAGCAGTTCTTC. Amino acids: CAIKRGQGVYNEQFF.

At least ten counts were recorded for this clonotype. This chain uses TRBV5-1 with TRBJ1-1, with D possibly matching TRBD1 (5 bases). The CDR3 extends over 14 amino acids. CDR1 SGHRS and CDR2 YFSETQ come from the germline V gene. Trimming took off 3 bases at V and 5 bases at J, with 14 bases between the two ends. The CDR3 nucleotides read TGCGCCAGCAGCTCCCACGGGGGGGAGACTGAAGCTTTCTTT. Amino acid sequence: CASSSHGGETEAFF.

This clonotype has ten or more counts. The rearrangement links TRBV3-1 to TRBJ2-1; D may correspond to TRBD1 or TRBD2 (5 bases each). Germline loops: CDR1 LGHDT, CDR2 YNNKEL (reference sequence). V was pared by 4 bases and J by 4 bases, with 26 bases between. This CDR3 spans 19 amino acids. CDR3 bases: TGTGCCAGCAGCCCCCGTGGGGGTAGCGAGGGGTCTACTTACAATGAGCAGTTCTTC. Amino acids: CASSPRGGSEGSTYNEQFF.

This clonotype was observed a few times. The V gene is TRBV7-9, the J gene TRBJ1-2; TRBD1 matches at 9 bases. Trimming cost V 5 bases and J 4 bases; bases outside gene matches: 8. CDR1 is SEHNR, CDR2 FQNEAQ, per germline (reference sequence). The CDR3 totals 15 residues. CDR3 DNA sequence: TGTGCCAGCAGCCCGCCGGTGGACAGGGGCTATGGCTACACCTTC. The encoded protein is CASSPPVDRGYGYTF.

This clonotype was observed a few times. The chain employs TRBV12-3 or TRBV12-4 and TRBJ2-4; possibly TRBD2 for D (7 bases). This CDR3 spans 14 amino acids. The V end lost 2 bases, the J end lost 5 bases, and 10 bases lay between the germline ends. CDR3 DNA: TGTGCCAGCAGTTTATCGGGGGGCGAAAACATTCAGTACTTC. It codes for CASSLSGGENIQYF.

The rearrangement links TRBV18 to TRBJ1-4; D remains ambiguous. This CDR3 has 16 amino acids. The V end lost 2 bases, the J end lost 0 bases, and 10 bases lay between the germline ends. The germline V gene encodes CDR1 KGHSH and CDR2 LQKENI. The CDR3 is CASSPSRHATNEKLFF. The CDR3 DNA follows: TGTGCCAGCTCACCATCTCGACACGCAACTAATGAAAAACTGTTTTTT.

The chain is built from TRBV5-4 and TRBJ1-1; a possible D gene is TRBD1 (6 bases). The CDR3 consists of 15 residues. V lost 3 bases and J 4 bases, leaving 16 bases between the germline ends. In germline, CDR1 is SGHNT, CDR2 YYREEE (reference sequence). The CDR3 reads CASSWPGSRGTEAFF. The CDR3 DNA reads TGTGCCAGCAGCTGGCCCGGAAGCAGGGGCACTGAAGCTTTCTTT.

V gene TRBV18 combines with J gene TRBJ1-1; perhaps TRBD1 as D (5 bases). This CDR3 region has 14 residues. The germline V gene encodes CDR1 KGHSH and CDR2 LQKENI. V was shortened by 1 base and J by 0 bases, with 6 bases between the two germline ends. CDR3: CASSPQQVNTEAFF. The CDR3 DNA is TGTGCCAGCTCACCACAACAGGTGAACACTGAAGCTTTCTTT.

This clonotype has a count of ten or more. The junction differs from germline at one of its ends, possibly a read error. The rearrangement uses TRBV5-1 and TRBJ2-5; no definite D call. This CDR3 is 11 amino acids long. CDR1 SGHRS and CDR2 YFSETQ come from the germline V gene. CDR3 protein: CASSLAETQYF. CDR3 nucleotide sequence: TGTGCCAGCAGTTTAGCAGAGACCCAGTACTTC.

This clonotype was seen a handful of times. The V gene is TRBV4-3, the J gene TRBJ2-3, with D hard to call. Germline V gene data show CDR1 as LGHNA and CDR2 as YSLEER. V was pared by 0 bases and J by 2 bases, with 15 bases between. This CDR3 is built from 17 residues. The DNA for the CDR3 is TGCGCCAGCAGCCAAGAGCCTCGGAAGCTTCTCACAGATACGCAGTATTTT. Protein: CASSQEPRKLLTDTQYF.

The rearrangement joins TRBV20-1 to TRBJ1-2; D unclear. The CDR3 totals 13 residues. In germline, CDR1 is DFQATT, CDR2 SNEGSKA (reference sequence). V lost 6 bases, J lost 0 bases, and 11 bases lay in between. CDR3 nucleotide sequence: TGCAGTGCCCCGACGGGAGCTAACTATGGCTACACCTTC. Protein: CSAPTGANYGYTF.

The chain combines TRBV4-2 with TRBJ1-2, with TRBD1 as a possible D gene (5 bases). The V end lost 2 bases, the J end lost 3 bases, and 16 bases lay between the germline ends. This CDR3 contains 16 residues. From germline, CDR1 is LGHNA and CDR2 YNFKEQ. DNA of the CDR3: TGTGCCAGCAGCCAAAAAGGCGGGGCTTCGGACTATGGCTACACCTTC. As protein: CASSQKGGASDYGYTF.

This clonotype was observed at least ten times. The chain carries TRBV2 and TRBJ1-5; no clear D gene. V was shortened by 5 bases and J by 3 bases, with 11 bases between the two germline ends. Germline V gene sequence: CDR1 SNHLY, CDR2 FYNNEI. CDR3 length: 14 amino acids. CDR3 sequence: CASSQGSVNQPQHF. The CDR3 DNA follows: TGTGCCAGCAGTCAAGGGTCAGTCAATCAGCCCCAGCATTTT.

This clonotype was seen a handful of times. The rearrangement links TRBV4-1 to TRBJ2-1; weak D call: TRBD1 (5 bases). The CDR3 length is 16 residues. Trimming took off 8 bases at V and 2 bases at J, with 19 bases between the two ends. Germline V gives CDR1 MGHRA, CDR2 YSYEKL. The DNA of the CDR3 is TGCGCCAGCGGGGCTAAGTTGGGGAACCCCTACAATGAGCAGTTCTTC. Its protein product is CASGAKLGNPYNEQFF.

The table lists this clonotype with many counts. V usage is TRBV12-3 or TRBV12-4 and J usage is TRBJ1-3; no clear D. CDR3 length equals 14 residues. Trimming left V 0 bases short and J 6 bases short, with 9 bases between. The CDR3 DNA follows: TGTGCCAGCAGTTTAGCGTCATTGGAAAACACCATATATTTT. Amino acid sequence: CASSLASLENTIYF.

This sequence joins TRBV3-1 and TRBJ2-7; 8 nucleotides align to TRBD2. With V trimmed by 1 base and J by 4 bases, 9 bases remained unmatched. The CDR3 totals 16 residues. Germline CDR1 reads LGHDT; CDR2 reads YNNKEL (reference sequence). The CDR3 nucleotides read TGTGCCAGCAGCCAAGCGGGCGGGGGGACGACTTACGAGCAGTACTTC. This sequence encodes CASSQAGGGTTYEQYF.

Many counts were recorded for this clonotype. The chain uses TRBV7-8 and TRBJ1-1, with D possibly TRBD1 on 6 matching bases. The CDR3 runs to 14 residues. Trimming took 4 bases from V and 5 from J, leaving 14 bases between them. Germline-derived CDR1 and CDR2 are SGHVS and FQNEAQ. CDR3 region: CASSSRTGRTEAFF. DNA for the CDR3: TGTGCCAGCAGCTCGCGAACAGGGAGGACTGAAGCTTTCTTT.

A few counts support this clonotype. The V and J genes are TRBV6-5 and TRBJ2-2; D is possibly TRBD1 or TRBD2 (5 bases each). The CDR3 is made up of 16 amino acids. Deletions cut 2 bases from V and 4 bases from J, with 14 bases between. The germline gives CDR1 MNHEY, CDR2 SVGAGI. The CDR3 DNA reads as TGTGCCAGCAGTTACCCCACCGGGGACGGCACCGGGGAGCTGTTTTTT. Protein: CASSYPTGDGTGELFF.

The rearrangement joins TRBV7-2 to TRBJ2-7, with D maybe TRBD1 (6 bases). The CDR3 consists of 13 residues. V gave up 3 bases and J gave up 3 bases, with 9 bases separating them. The germline gives CDR1 SGHTA, CDR2 FQGNSA. The DNA for the CDR3 is TGTGCCAGCAGCTTCGGACAGTACTACGAGCAGTACTTC. The encoded protein is CASSFGQYYEQYF.

Only a few counts were recorded for this clonotype. The chain combines TRBV20-1 with TRBJ1-5; D uncertain. Trimming removed 5 bases from V and 3 bases from J, with 14 bases in between. In germline, CDR1 is DFQATT, CDR2 SNEGSKA (reference sequence). The CDR3 loop spans 14 amino acids. The CDR3, as DNA: TGCAGTGCTCCTCAGGCCACCCTCAATCAGCCCCAGCATTTT. Residues: CSAPQATLNQPQHF.

This clonotype was picked up many times. The chain links TRBV12-3 or TRBV12-4 to TRBJ1-1, with D perhaps TRBD1 (6 bases). CDR3 length: 12 amino acids. V was pared by 10 bases and J by 8 bases, with 17 bases between. In DNA, the CDR3 is TGTGCCACCTCTCCGAGGACAGAGGAAGCTTTCTTT. Residues: CATSPRTEEAFF.

This chain uses TRBV27 with TRBJ1-5; 11 bases line up with TRBD1. The CDR3 is 15 residues long. Germline lookup yields CDR1 MNHEY and CDR2 SMNVEV (reference sequence). V dropped 5 bases and J dropped 7; count of bases not matched to a gene: 7. The CDR3 bases are TGTGCCAGCAGTACCAGGGGGACAGGGGGACAGCCCCAGCATTTT. Encoded protein: CASSTRGTGGQPQHF.

This clonotype showed up many times. The chain links TRBV10-3 to TRBJ2-7, with a possible D match to TRBD2 (6 bases). The CDR3 is made up of 13 amino acids. Germline V gives CDR1 ENHRY, CDR2 SYGVKD. V lost 10 bases and J 3 bases, leaving 16 bases between the germline ends. CDR3 coding DNA: TGTGCCACCTGGCGGGAAGGGTTCTACGAGCAGTACTTC. The encoded protein is CATWREGFYEQYF.

At least ten counts were recorded for this clonotype. The chain links TRBV7-2 to TRBJ2-5, with unresolved D. The CDR3 extends over 14 amino acids. Deletions cut 3 bases from V and 5 bases from J, with 13 bases between. CDR1 and CDR2 from the germline V gene are SGHTA and FQGNSA. CDR3 loop: CASSFLSDSETQYF. DNA of the CDR3: TGTGCCAGCAGCTTTCTCTCCGATTCTGAGACCCAGTACTTC.

This clonotype was seen many times. CDR3 residues: CATNHRRVSDNEQFF. CDR3 bases: TGTGCCACTAATCACAGGCGAGTAAGCGACAATGAGCAGTTCTTC. The chain has TRBV12-3 or TRBV12-4 and TRBJ2-1, with D maybe TRBD1 (5 bases). The CDR3 sequence is 15 residues long. Trimming pared 10 bases from V and 5 bases from J, leaving 21 bases between.